Following are 8 T cell receptor beta chains from one sample sequenced in a study of vaccination effects on CD4 cells after COVID-19. The antigens of these receptors remain unknown. The ViraFEST assay expanded antigen-specific CD4+ T cells with viral peptide pools before sequencing. Culturing for more than 9 days preceded CD4+ T cell isolation. Either the mRNA-1273 or the BNT162b2 vaccine was given to participants as two doses. Clones were sequenced by immunoSEQ multiplex PCR, and TCRdb holds only the in-frame ones, with some missing. Among more than 40,000 clones listed, 74% were seen once. Sample: CD4+ T cells from PBMCs cultured with HCoV-OC43 spike peptides, taken after COVID-19 vaccination. The sample's subset: HCoV-OC43 spike overlapping peptide pool stimulation. All receptors derive from a human donor who received a COVID-19 vaccine.

The chain uses TRBV11-3 and TRBJ2-1, with 8 bases aligning to TRBD2. The CDR3 is 14 amino acids. V lost 5 bases and J lost 4; bases outside the gene matches: 4. The germline gives CDR1 SGHNT, CDR2 YENEEA. CDR3 loop: CASSQAGDYNEQFF. The CDR3 bases are TGTGCCAGCAGCCAAGCGGGAGATTACAATGAGCAGTTCTTC.

The chain recombines TRBV18 with TRBJ1-1; 8 positions agree with TRBD1. J gave up 1 base and V 5 bases, and 9 bases lay outside the gene matches. The germline V gene has CDR1 KGHSH and CDR2 LQKENI. This CDR3 comprises 16 residues. CDR3 protein: CASSKMTGAPNTEAFF. CDR3 in DNA: TGTGCCAGCTCAAAAATGACAGGGGCTCCGAACACTGAAGCTTTCTTT.

This clone was seen once. The chain joins TRBV6-5 to TRBJ1-2; D gene uncertain. Looked up from germline, CDR1 is MNHEY and CDR2 is SVGAGI. The CDR3 totals 13 residues. Trimming took 6 bases from V and 6 from J, leaving 14 bases between them. CDR3 bases: TGTGCCAGCAGGGTCACGGGTTTAGATGGCTACACCTTC. Translated, it gives CASRVTGLDGYTF.

The chain joins TRBV6-6 to TRBJ2-5; D unclear. The germline V and J ends were trimmed by 2 bases and 1 base, with 8 bases remaining between them. Germline values: CDR1 MNHNY, CDR2 SVGAGI (reference sequence). The CDR3 consists of 14 residues. The chain's CDR3 is CASSYLQVQETQYF. As DNA, the CDR3 is TGTGCCAGCAGTTACCTCCAGGTCCAAGAGACCCAGTACTTC.

Here the CDR3 reads CASIPSEGVVGYTF. The CDR3 DNA reads as TGTGCCAGCATCCCATCTGAGGGGGTCGTTGGCTACACCTTC. The chain links TRBV7-9 to TRBJ1-2; the D gene is possibly TRBD1 (6 bases). The CDR3 has 14 amino acids. CDR1 SEHNR and CDR2 FQNEAQ come from the germline V gene (reference sequence). Trimming pared 7 bases from V and 7 bases from J, leaving 19 bases between.

The chain recombines TRBV14 with TRBJ2-7, with D unresolved. Trimming shortened V by 1 base and J by 6 bases, and 10 bases separated the two germline ends. The germline V gene has CDR1 SGHDN and CDR2 FVKESK. The CDR3 runs to 13 residues. The CDR3 region is CASSQATAAEQYF. CDR3 in DNA: TGTGCCAGCAGCCAAGCAACGGCCGCCGAGCAGTACTTC.

The CDR3, as DNA: TGTGCCAGCAGCCAATATAGCAATCAGCCCCAGCATTTT. It codes for CASSQYSNQPQHF. This chain connects TRBV7-8 to TRBJ1-5; no clear D. CDR1 is SGHVS and CDR2 is FQNEAQ in the germline V gene. This CDR3 comprises 13 residues. Trimming left V 5 bases short and J 0 bases short, with 5 bases between.

V is TRBV5-8 and J is TRBJ1-1; D unresolved. CDR3 size: 14 residues. Germline CDR1 reads SGHTS; CDR2 reads YDEGEE. Trimming removed 5 bases from V and 1 base from J, with 12 bases in between. The CDR3 here is CASRPQNTNTEAFF. The CDR3 DNA reads as TGTGCCAGCAGACCCCAGAATACGAACACTGAAGCTTTCTTT.